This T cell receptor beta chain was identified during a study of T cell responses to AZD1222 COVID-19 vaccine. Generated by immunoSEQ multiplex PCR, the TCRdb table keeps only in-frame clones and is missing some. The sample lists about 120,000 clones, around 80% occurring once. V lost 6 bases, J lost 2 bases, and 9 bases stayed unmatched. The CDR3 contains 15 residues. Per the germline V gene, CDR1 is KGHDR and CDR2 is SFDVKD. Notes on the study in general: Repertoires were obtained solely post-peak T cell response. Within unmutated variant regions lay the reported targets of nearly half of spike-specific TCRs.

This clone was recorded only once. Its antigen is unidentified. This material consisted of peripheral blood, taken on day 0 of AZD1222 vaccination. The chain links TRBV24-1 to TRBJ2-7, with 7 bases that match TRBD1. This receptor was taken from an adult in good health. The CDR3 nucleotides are TGTGCCACCAGTTTTAGGAGACAGGGAGCCTACGAGCAGTACTTC. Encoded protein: CATSFRRQGAYEQYF.